This T cell receptor beta chain was identified during a study of glioma-infiltrating T cells (dated by TCRdb to 2016 to 2017). As for the study more broadly: TCR alpha- and beta-chain repertoires were sequenced from glioma tissue, non-neoplastic brain tissue and matched peripheral blood mononuclear cells. To gauge divergence between tissue and blood T-cell populations, every tissue-infiltrating repertoire was compared against the peripheral blood repertoire from the same patient. Three low-grade glioma patients, several primary glioblastoma patients, and three non-glioma patients who contributed non-neoplastic brain tissue made up the paired cohort.

Paper-wide results and their limitations: Very few CDR3 sequences were found to be shared between tissue and blood, and this scarcity was attributed to high CDR3 diversity and limited sampling. VJ-independent divergence between tissue and blood was found to be below expectation in non-neoplastic patients but above expectation in all gliomas, particularly low-grade gliomas. Small numbers underpinned the group comparisons: about 8 glioblastoma patients, three low-grade glioma patients and three non-neoplastic patients.

This clonotype was counted at least ten times. Its recognized antigen is unknown. The sample holds no much larger clone one base away, and base qualities are not on file. The iRepertoire nested amplicon-rescue multiplex PCR (arm-PCR) platform was used to amplify TCR alpha and beta CDR3 regions from RNA. The input for one-step reverse transcription and amplification was about 95-450 ng of tissue mRNA or PBMC total RNA. Following bead purification, Illumina adapters were added by a secondary multiplex PCR, and libraries between 200 and 400 bp were gel-purified. Libraries carried internal 6-nucleotide barcodes used for demultiplexing. Sequencing of libraries was performed on an Illumina MiSeq with 2x220 or 2x250 nucleotide paired-end reads. The paper's processing steps were these. Paired reads were merged using FLASH 1.2.11 and aligned with BWA-MEM to the GRCh37 human genome, and TRA and TRB reads were then extracted. An IMGT-derived reference of cassette sequences and CDR3 motifs, with pseudogenes included, was used for V and J assignment. Reads were translated in three frames, and productive CDR3s were defined by a C…FGXG motif without stop codons. Clonotypes were defined as unique combinations of V-J cassette pair and CDR3 amino acid sequence. Reads were filtered by Hamming distance, with the threshold set by the sequence error rate of each sample in mapped regions. The public reads were quality trimmed at Q25 with fastp and then assembled into clones with MiXCR by TCRdb, keeping productive beta chains. When rows share a CDR3 protein, they turn into one entry using the most common DNA and genes. In this record, the V and J calls reflect TCRdb's handling and not the investigators' own analysis. Recorded for this sample are around 130,000 distinct CDR3 sequences; about 25% of them occurred a single time. 25% to 30% of the sample goes to the ten largest clones.

V loses 3 bases, J loses 4 bases, and the germline ends lie 14 bases apart. Taken from the germline V gene (reference sequence), the CDR1 and CDR2 loops are DFQATT and SNEGSKA. The CDR3 goes from the cysteine to the phenylalanine over 14 residues. Here the CDR3 DNA is all that survives: 42 bases in frame from base 1. Sequenced material: glioma tissue, nonneoplastic brain tissue, or PBMCs (not recorded which). This sequence uses TRBV20-1 and TRBJ2-3; matching of 6 bases hints at TRBD2 as the D gene. The TCR originated in a human donor with low-grade glioma or glioblastoma, undergoing nonglioma brain surgery, or in good health (not recorded which). DNA sequence: TGCAGTGCTAGTAAGGGTACGGGGGCAGATACGCAGTATTTT. Translation gives CSASKGTGADTQYF.